These 6 T cell receptor beta chains were sequenced from one sample in a study of human T cells and chemical hapten exposure. In TCRdb, the RACE reads were re-called with MiXCR into one record per CDR3 protein. In the table there are about 260,000 distinct CDR3 sequences, approximately 8.6% of which are singletons. Time point in this sample: pre-sensitization, week 0. Treatment described: therapeutic diphenylcyclopropenone sensitization with weekly scalp DPC. This specimen consisted of whole blood, obtained in connection with sensitization to the hapten diphenylcyclopropenone (DPC). Source of these receptors: a middle-aged woman with alopecia areata. Some clones in this sample may be carry-over from other donors' samples.

This clonotype was seen ten or more times. This chain connects TRBV12-3 or TRBV12-4 to TRBJ2-3; perhaps TRBD1 as D (6 bases). V was cut by 1 base and J by 2 bases, with 10 bases left in between. The CDR3 covers 15 residues. Here the CDR3 reads CASSLGGTHTDTQYF. The CDR3, as DNA: TGTGCCAGCAGTTTAGGAGGGACACACACAGATACGCAGTATTTT.

This chain uses TRBV21-1 with TRBJ2-5; the tabulated D call, TRBD2, remains unverified against the DNA. TRBV21-1 constitutes a pseudogene. There are 18 residues in the CDR3. The CDR3 here is CASSKVRGCAGGRETQYF. CDR3 DNA sequence: TGTGCCAGCAGCAAAGTTCGGGGCTGTGCGGGAGGGCGAGAGACCCAGTACTTC.

The chain is built from TRBV29-1 and TRBJ2-7; 8 nucleotides line up with TRBD1. Trimming removed 5 bases from V and 1 base from J; junction bases left unmatched: 10. The CDR3 is 15 amino acids. Germline values: CDR1 SQVTM, CDR2 ANQGSEA. CDR3 residues: CSVHVPRDRSYEQYF. As DNA, the CDR3 is TGCAGCGTTCACGTACCCCGGGACAGGTCCTACGAGCAGTACTTC.

CDR3 bases: TGTGCCAGCAGCTTGGAGCTAGCGGTGAGAGCGCAGTACTTC. Amino acid sequence: CASSLELAVRAQYF. The rearrangement links TRBV7-2 to TRBJ2-7, with TRBD2 matching 7 bases. Germline V gene sequence: CDR1 SGHTA, CDR2 FQGNSA. Unmatched junction bases numbered 11, after V lost 3 bases and J lost 9 bases. The CDR3 has 14 amino acids.

The table lists this clonotype with many counts. The chain recombines TRBV5-1 with TRBJ1-1, with a weak D call TRBD1 (5 bases). CDR1 and CDR2 from the germline V gene are SGHRS and YFSETQ. The CDR3 totals 13 residues. Trimming took off 5 bases at V and 6 bases at J, with 14 bases between the two ends. The CDR3 coding sequence is TGCGCCAGCAGTGCGGGGGATAAGGCTGAAGCTTTCTTT. It codes for CASSAGDKAEAFF.

In its sample, this clonotype was seen many times. The chain uses TRBV2 and TRBJ2-7; D unclear. The CDR3 sequence is 15 residues long. Per the germline V gene, CDR1 is SNHLY and CDR2 is FYNNEI. The V gene lost 7 bases and the J gene lost 0 bases, with 16 bases spanning the gap. This chain's CDR3 is CASTEAEPSSYEQYF. The DNA for the CDR3 is TGTGCCAGCACCGAAGCCGAGCCCAGCTCCTACGAGCAGTACTTC.